The present T cell receptor beta chain was sequenced within a study of chemoradiotherapy in HPV16-positive cancers. Repertoires were generated with immunoSEQ multiplex PCR, while TCRdb's copy carries only in-frame clones and drops some. This sample yields approximately 1,500 clones, of which 90% to 95% are seen a single time; roughly 7% belongs to the top ten. Broader study findings: In HPV16-positive patients, HPV-responsive T-cell expansion tracked better recurrence-free survival. Candidate HPV-specific clones and E7-related TCR motifs grew in tumor during treatment.

Over chemoradiotherapy, repertoires were sampled more than once. Trimming took 5 bases from V and 1 from J, leaving 11 bases between them. Germline V gene sequence: CDR1 MNHEY, CDR2 SVGAGI. The CDR3 is made up of 14 amino acids. A word on this clone: Its antigen is still unknown.

The source material was tumor tissue, sampled from a patient who underwent chemoradiotherapy. This clonotype was obtained from a human donor with HPV-associated anogenital cancer. This sequence joins TRBV6-5 and TRBJ1-1, with D maybe TRBD1 (6 bases). In DNA, the CDR3 is TGTGCCAGCAGTACCATAGGGGGGAACACTGAAGCTTTCTTT. This encodes CASSTIGGNTEAFF.